This TCR beta chain was captured in a study of OX40 agonist ivuxolimab in advanced cancers. Looking at the study overall: The patients' treatment was ivuxolimab, an agonistic anti-OX40 (CD134) antibody. People in dose escalation had one of these cancers: hepatocellular carcinoma, melanoma, renal cell or head and neck cancer.

With respect to this clone: No antigen is known for it.

Using immunoSEQ multiplex PCR, the repertoire was profiled, and TCRdb retains in-frame clones only, with some absent. The repertoire includes some 35,000 clones, approximately 78% of them detected once, and 22% sits in the top ten. V lost 3 bases to trimming and J lost 5 bases, with 18 bases between them. Germline CDR1 is ENHRY and CDR2 is SYGVKD. The CDR3 consists of 16 residues. Study-level points and caveats: Researchers did not establish what antigens the expanded peripheral T cells target. Partial responders dosed at 0.1-3.0 mg/kg displayed clonal expansion ranking among the lowest.

The chain combines TRBV10-3 with TRBJ2-3, with TRBD1 as a possible D gene (6 bases). Sequences were derived from CD4+ or CD8+ T cells sorted from blood, sampled in a trial of the OX40 agonist ivuxolimab. This TCR derives from an adult with an advanced solid tumor such as melanoma, head and neck, liver or kidney cancer. The CDR3 DNA reads as TGTGCCATCAGTGATGGGGGCGCAATCCTCGGAGATACGCAGTATTTT. Its translation: CAISDGGAILGDTQYF.